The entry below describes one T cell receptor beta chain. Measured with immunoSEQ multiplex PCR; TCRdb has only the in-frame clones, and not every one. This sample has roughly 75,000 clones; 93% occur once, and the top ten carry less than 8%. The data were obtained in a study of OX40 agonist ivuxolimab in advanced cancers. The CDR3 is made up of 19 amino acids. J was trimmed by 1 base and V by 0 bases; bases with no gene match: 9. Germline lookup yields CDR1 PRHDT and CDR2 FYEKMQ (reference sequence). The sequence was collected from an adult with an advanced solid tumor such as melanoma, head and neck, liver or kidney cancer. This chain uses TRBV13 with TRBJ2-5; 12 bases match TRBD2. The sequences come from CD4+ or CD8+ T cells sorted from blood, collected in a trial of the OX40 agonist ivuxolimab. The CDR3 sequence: CASSLGRLAGAKGQETQYF. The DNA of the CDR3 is TGTGCCAGCAGCTTAGGGAGACTAGCGGGAGCAAAGGGCCAAGAGACCCAGTACTTC. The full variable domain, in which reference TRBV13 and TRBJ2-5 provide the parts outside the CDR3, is AAGVIQSPRHLIKEKRETATLKCYPIPRHDTVYWYQQGPGQDPQFLISFYEKMQSDKGSIPDRFSAQQFSDYHSELNMSSLELGDSALYFCASSLGRLAGAKGQETQYFGPGTRLLVL.